Each of the 3 T cell receptor beta chains below was sequenced from the same sample in a study of identical twins. TCRdb used MiXCR to reprocess the 5' RACE reads, holding one entry per CDR3 protein. The sample records about 430,000 distinct CDR3 sequences, about a fifth being singletons. The material sequenced was naive T cells sorted from blood. The receptors derive from a man aged 45-60 years in good health.

The chain recombines TRBV12-3 or TRBV12-4 with TRBJ2-5; D unclear. V was shortened by 3 bases and J by 5 bases, with 10 bases between the two germline ends. The CDR3 covers 13 residues. The CDR3, as DNA: TGTGCCAGCAGTTTTTCAGCGTGGGAGACCCAGTACTTC. Translation gives CASSFSAWETQYF.

This clonotype was recorded a few times. This chain uses TRBV7-9 with TRBJ2-6, with D possibly being TRBD1 or TRBD2 (5 bases each). V lost 5 bases to trimming and J lost 0 bases, with 11 bases between them. CDR1 is SEHNR and CDR2 is FQNEAQ in the germline V gene (reference sequence). This CDR3 has 16 residues. The DNA of the CDR3 is TGTGCCAGCAGCCACACTAGGGGCTCTGGGGCCAACGTCCTGACTTTC. Translated, it gives CASSHTRGSGANVLTF.

This clonotype has a handful of counts. V and J are TRBV20-1 and TRBJ1-6; D unresolved. Per the germline V gene, CDR1 is DFQATT and CDR2 is SNEGSKA (reference sequence). CDR3 length: 15 residues. Trimming cost V 0 bases and J 2 bases, with 8 bases left between them. CDR3 nucleotide sequence: TGCAGTGCTAGAGATTCGGGGACCTATAATTCACCCCTCCACTTT. Translated, it gives CSARDSGTYNSPLHF.